Following are 18 T cell receptor beta chains from one sample sequenced in a study of T-cell reconstitution after alpha-beta-depleted transplantation in children (dated by TCRdb to about 2016). In light of the paper, this sample's treatment or condition label describes: allogeneic hematopoietic cell transplantation with graft depleted of TCRalphabeta T cells and CD19 B cells. Libraries were constructed by PCR. TCRdb lists the instrument as Illumina HiSeq 2500. Molecular barcoding was employed in the preparation of TCR libraries, with unique molecular identifiers being used to normalize TCRbeta repertoire quantification. The public sequencing data were trimmed at Q25 with fastp and processed into clonotypes with MiXCR by TCRdb, which kept only in-frame beta chains. Every CDR3 protein is listed once, alongside the most common genes and DNA of its rows. The table for this sample lists about 830,000 distinct CDR3 sequences; around 17% of them were counted only once. The top ten clonotypes cover approximately 4.5% of the sample.

The sequences come from PBMCs, mostly from graft donor cells, collected 360 days after TCRalphabeta/CD19-depleted stem cell transplant. Every receptor here comes from a male patient aged 10-17 years who had a stem cell transplant for acute lymphoblastic leukemia, so the T cells may come from the graft donor.

In this sample, this clonotype turned up a few times. V gene TRBV7-3 combines with J gene TRBJ2-1; 8 positions agree with TRBD2. CDR3 length: 15 residues. The J segment lost 4 bases and the V segment lost 5 bases, leaving 7 bases of the junction unmatched. Germline CDR1 reads SGHTA; CDR2 reads FQGTGA. The CDR3 here is CASSQNRGGYNEQFF. The CDR3 bases are TGTGCCAGCAGCCAAAACCGGGGGGGGTACAATGAGCAGTTCTTC.

This clonotype was counted only a few times. The V gene is TRBV5-1, the J gene TRBJ2-4; D not resolved. V lost 4 bases to trimming and J lost 0 bases, with 17 bases between them. The CDR3 length is 17 residues. Germline V gives CDR1 SGHRS, CDR2 YFSETQ. The CDR3 sequence: CASSPLGELGAKNIQYF. CDR3 nucleotides: TGCGCCAGCAGCCCCCTTGGGGAATTGGGAGCCAAAAACATTCAGTACTTC.

This clonotype was seen only a few times. The genes are TRBV20-1 and TRBJ2-3; D not resolved. Trimming pared 5 bases from V and 1 base from J, leaving 13 bases between. CDR1 and CDR2 from the germline V gene are DFQATT and SNEGSKA (reference sequence). This CDR3 comprises 14 residues. DNA of the CDR3: TGCAGTGCTCCCAGGCTTCCGGGCACAGATACGCAGTATTTT. Its protein product is CSAPRLPGTDTQYF.

There are a few counts of this clonotype. The J gene is TRBJ1-2, the V gene TRBV5-1; D gene uncertain. Germline V gives CDR1 SGHRS, CDR2 YFSETQ. This CDR3 contains 14 residues. V lost 0 bases and J 4 bases, leaving 10 bases between the germline ends. The CDR3 region has the DNA TGCGCCAGCAGCTTGGATCCGGGTTTCTATGGCTACACCTTC. This sequence encodes CASSLDPGFYGYTF.

In this sample, this clonotype turned up many times. The chain uses TRBV5-1 and TRBJ2-7; 10 bases match TRBD2. Unmatched junction bases numbered 2, after V lost 0 bases and J lost 5 bases. This CDR3 is built from 14 residues. Germline-derived CDR1 and CDR2 are SGHRS and YFSETQ. The CDR3 bases are TGCGCCAGCAGCTTGGCTAGCGGGAGTCACGAGCAGTACTTC. It specifies CASSLASGSHEQYF.

This sequence joins TRBV29-1 and TRBJ1-4, with D possibly matching TRBD1 (6 bases). V lost 7 bases and J 7 bases, leaving 22 bases between the germline ends. Germline V lookup: CDR1 SQVTM, CDR2 ANQGSEA. CDR3 length equals 15 residues. Written as DNA, the CDR3 is TGCAGCGCTTATACCGGGATCAGGGGACTTGAAAAACTGTTTTTT. It is translated as CSAYTGIRGLEKLFF.

This clonotype was observed at least ten times. V and J are TRBV12-3 or TRBV12-4 and TRBJ2-5; 7 bases map to TRBD1. Trimming took 5 bases from V and 5 from J; bases not matched to a gene: 14. The length of the CDR3 is 16 residues. The CDR3 here is CASSPQDRALWETQYF. CDR3 sequence (DNA): TGTGCCAGCAGTCCCCAAGACAGGGCTTTATGGGAGACCCAGTACTTC.

This chain uses TRBV29-1 with TRBJ2-1; 10 nucleotides align to TRBD1. V gave up 5 bases and J gave up 3 bases; unmatched junction bases: 13. This CDR3 is built from 17 residues. The germline V gene encodes CDR1 SQVTM and CDR2 ANQGSEA. CDR3: CSVIPGTGDPIYNEQFF. CDR3 bases: TGCAGCGTTATACCCGGGACAGGGGACCCAATCTACAATGAGCAGTTCTTC.

The chain recombines TRBV4-1 with TRBJ2-7; D possibly matches TRBD1 or TRBD2 (6 bases each). Between the trimmed V and J ends, which lost 0 bases and 3 bases, there was a span of 15 bases. This CDR3 comprises 16 residues. Germline V gene sequence: CDR1 MGHRA, CDR2 YSYEKL. CDR3 in DNA: TGCGCCAGCAGCCAAGAATCGGCGGGACATTACTACGAGCAGTACTTC. Amino acids: CASSQESAGHYYEQYF.

This chain connects TRBV12-5 to TRBJ2-7; 9 bases agree with TRBD1. With 6 bases clipped from V and 6 bases from J, the junction kept 9 bases outside the gene matches. From germline, CDR1 is LGHNT and CDR2 FRNRAP. The CDR3 has 14 amino acids. The CDR3 reads CASGNRGPSGEQYF. CDR3 nucleotide sequence: TGTGCTAGTGGAAACAGGGGGCCTTCGGGCGAGCAGTACTTC.

This clonotype was seen repeatedly, ten times or more. The genes are TRBV7-2 and TRBJ1-1; D may be TRBD1 (5 bases). CDR1 and CDR2 from the germline V gene are SGHTA and FQGNSA. The V end lost 7 bases, the J end lost 10 bases, and 13 bases lay between the germline ends. The CDR3 is made up of 11 amino acids. This CDR3 is CASNPGGGAFF. CDR3 DNA sequence: TGTGCCAGCAATCCCGGGGGTGGAGCTTTCTTT.

This clonotype was detected many times. This chain uses TRBV5-1 with TRBJ2-7; D is perhaps TRBD1 or TRBD2 (5 bases each). V was shortened by 1 base and J by 4 bases, with 12 bases between the two germline ends. From germline, CDR1 is SGHRS and CDR2 YFSETQ. The CDR3 is 14 amino acids. CDR3 in amino acids: CASSLRRDRYEQYF. DNA for the CDR3: TGCGCCAGCAGCTTGCGCAGGGACCGGTACGAGCAGTACTTC.

Many counts were recorded for this clonotype. This chain connects TRBV20-1 to TRBJ2-3, with 10 bases lining up with TRBD2. The CDR3 length is 15 residues. The V and J ends lost 2 bases and 4 bases, in that order; junction bases with no gene match: 6. The germline CDR1 and CDR2 sequences are DFQATT and SNEGSKA (reference sequence). The CDR3 DNA sequence: TGCAGTGCTAGATCTAGCGGGAGAGGTTCAGATACGCAGTATTTT. It translates to CSARSSGRGSDTQYF.

The chain employs TRBV11-1 and TRBJ1-5; 7 bases match TRBD1. Unmatched junction bases numbered 5, after V lost 0 bases and J lost 0 bases. Germline loops: CDR1 SGHAT, CDR2 FQDESV (reference sequence). The CDR3 runs 17 residues. The CDR3 sequence is CASSLAGGLYSNQPQHF. The CDR3 DNA reads TGTGCCAGCAGCTTAGCAGGGGGCCTATATAGCAATCAGCCCCAGCATTTT. The full variable domain, with the rest looked up from reference TRBV11-1 and TRBJ1-5, is EAEVAQSPRYKITEKSQAVAFWCDPISGHATLYWYRQILGQGPELLVQFQDESVVDDSQLPKDRFSAERLKGVDSTLKIQPAELGDSAMYLCASSLAGGLYSNQPQHFGDGTRLSIL.

The V call is TRBV18, the J call TRBJ2-7, with 7 bases identical to TRBD1. The V gene end was trimmed by 3 bases and the J gene end by 1 base; junction bases not matched to a gene: 6. Germline CDR1 reads KGHSH; CDR2 reads LQKENI. This CDR3 is 15 amino acids long. The CDR3 bases are TGTGCCAGCTCACCTTTCCGGGACAGTTCCTACGAGCAGTACTTC. Its translation: CASSPFRDSSYEQYF.

This clonotype showed up many times. The chain joins TRBV6-1 to TRBJ2-2; D not resolved. Germline V lookup: CDR1 MNHNS, CDR2 SASEGT. CDR3 length equals 16 residues. Trimming stripped 0 bases from V and 0 bases from J, with 8 bases between. The CDR3, as DNA: TGTGCCAGCAGTGAAGCCGCCCTCGCGAACACCGGGGAGCTGTTTTTT. It yields the protein CASSEAALANTGELFF.

V is TRBV9 and J is TRBJ2-1; D gene unclear. The CDR3 sequence is 15 residues long. Trimming removed 0 bases at V and 2 bases at J, with 9 bases between. Germline CDR1 reads SGDLS; CDR2 reads YYNGEE. CDR3 region: CASSVDGRTYNEQFF. DNA of the CDR3: TGTGCCAGCAGCGTAGACGGGCGGACCTACAATGAGCAGTTCTTC.

The chain joins TRBV15 to TRBJ2-3, with D tentatively TRBD1 (5 bases). The CDR3 has 14 residues. The germline CDR1 and CDR2 sequences are LNHNV and YYDKDF (reference sequence). Deletions cut 6 bases from V and 2 bases from J, with 12 bases between. The CDR3 here is CATSWGQITDTQYF. CDR3 nucleotides: TGTGCCACCAGTTGGGGCCAGATCACAGATACGCAGTATTTT.